This T cell receptor (beta chain) stems from a study of CD8 T cells in ankylosing spondylitis (dated by TCRdb to 2015 to 2018). Looking at the study overall: The study set out to find disease-linked TCR variants by profiling T cell receptor beta repertoires in ankylosing spondylitis patients and healthy donors. In total, the full study cohort was made up of 110 or so healthy donors and approximately 24 ankylosing spondylitis patients. Peripheral blood was sampled, and synovial fluid was also collected from ankylosing spondylitis patients. Broad study findings and their caveats: Some of the motif variants had been reported before in the synovial fluid and blood of reactive arthritis patients, a finding that suggests common disease-initiation mechanisms. A TCR beta motif of seven or eight highly homologous amino acid variants appeared characteristic of blood from ankylosing spondylitis patients. Significant enrichment of the disease-linked clones was reported in matched synovial fluid samples from ankylosing spondylitis patients. A CD8+ phenotype was shown by the disease-linked clones, which were found at relatively low frequencies in peripheral blood.

The reads were generated on an Illumina HiSeq 2500. Quantitative 5'-RACE with molecular barcodes was used to prepare TCR beta libraries. The authors' analysis ran thus. A new computational method, built on a probabilistic model of VDJ rearrangement, was used to identify disease-linked TCR variants. TCRdb applied fastp at Q25 and MiXCR to the public reads, then kept only in-frame beta chains. Each record represents a unique CDR3 protein, reported with the most common genes and DNA among its rows. The V and J calls and clone size are TCRdb's, not the authors'. In this sample the table shows fewer than 250,000 distinct CDR3 sequences, about 17% of which occur a single time. The top ten clonotypes cover approximately 42% of the sample. The CDR3 goes from the cysteine to the phenylalanine over 13 residues. Only the CDR3 DNA stays, 39 bases, in frame from base 1. In the germline V gene (reference sequence), CDR1 corresponds to DFQATT and CDR2 to SNEGSKA. At the junction V is shortened by 5 bases and J by 6 bases; bases outside the gene matches: 7.

This clonotype occurred a few times. Its antigen specificity is not known. There are no base qualities to consult, and no much larger clone falls within one base. Sequencing was done on a sample of blood, either unsorted or a sorted T cell fraction (not recorded which). This receptor was taken from a male donor with ankylosing spondylitis. The chain couples TRBV20-1 to TRBJ2-1; TRBD2 aligns with 7 central bases. The CDR3 region: CSAAAGLGNEQFF. The DNA sequence is TGCAGTGCTGCAGCGGGACTTGGCAATGAGCAGTTCTTC.